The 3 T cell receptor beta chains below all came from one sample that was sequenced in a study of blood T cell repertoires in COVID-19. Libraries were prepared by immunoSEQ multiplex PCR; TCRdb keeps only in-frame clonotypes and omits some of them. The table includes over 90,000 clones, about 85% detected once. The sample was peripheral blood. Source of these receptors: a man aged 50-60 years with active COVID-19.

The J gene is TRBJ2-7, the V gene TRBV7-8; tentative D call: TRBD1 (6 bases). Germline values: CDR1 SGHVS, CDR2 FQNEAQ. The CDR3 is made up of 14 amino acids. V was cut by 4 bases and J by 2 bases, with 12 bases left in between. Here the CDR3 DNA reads TGTGCCAGCAGCTCCAGGGGTACCACCTACGAGCAGTACTTC. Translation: CASSSRGTTYEQYF.

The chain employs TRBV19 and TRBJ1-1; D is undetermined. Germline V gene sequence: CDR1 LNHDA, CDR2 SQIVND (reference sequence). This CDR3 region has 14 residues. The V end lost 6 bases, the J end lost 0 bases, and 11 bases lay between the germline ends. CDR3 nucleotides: TGTGCCAGTAGGAGAGGTCAGATGAACACTGAAGCTTTCTTT. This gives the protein CASRRGQMNTEAFF.

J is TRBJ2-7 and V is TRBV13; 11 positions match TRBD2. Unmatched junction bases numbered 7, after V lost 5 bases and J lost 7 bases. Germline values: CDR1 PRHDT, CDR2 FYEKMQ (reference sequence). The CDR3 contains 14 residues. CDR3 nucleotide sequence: TGTGCCAGCAGCAGTAGCGGGGGGGCAAGGGAGCAGTACTTC. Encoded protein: CASSSSGGAREQYF.